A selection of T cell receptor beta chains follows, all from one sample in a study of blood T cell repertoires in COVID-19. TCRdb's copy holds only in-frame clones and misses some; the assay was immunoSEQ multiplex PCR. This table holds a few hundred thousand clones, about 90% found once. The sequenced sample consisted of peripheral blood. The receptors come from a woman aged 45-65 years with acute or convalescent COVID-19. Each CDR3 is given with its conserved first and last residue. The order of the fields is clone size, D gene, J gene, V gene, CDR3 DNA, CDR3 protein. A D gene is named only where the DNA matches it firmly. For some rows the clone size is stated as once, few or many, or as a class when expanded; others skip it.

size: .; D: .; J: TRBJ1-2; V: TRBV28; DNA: TGTGCCACCGAGGGAGGCCATGGCTACACCTTC; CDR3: CATEGGHGYTF
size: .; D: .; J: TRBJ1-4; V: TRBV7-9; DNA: TGTGCCAGCAGCTTAGCAAGAGGGTTGAATGAAAAACTGTTTTTT; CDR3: CASSLARGLNEKLFF
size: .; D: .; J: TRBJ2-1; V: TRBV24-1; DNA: TGTGCCACCAGTGATTTACCACTAGCACCCTACAATGAGCAGTTCTTC; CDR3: CATSDLPLAPYNEQFF
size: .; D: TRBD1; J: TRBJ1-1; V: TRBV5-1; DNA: TGCGCCAGCAGCTTGGTTGGGACAGGGGGCACTGAAGCTTTCTTT; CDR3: CASSLVGTGGTEAFF
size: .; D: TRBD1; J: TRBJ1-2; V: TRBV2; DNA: TGTGCCAGCAGTTTGGACAGGGGGGGCGGCTACACCTTC; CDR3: CASSLDRGGGYTF
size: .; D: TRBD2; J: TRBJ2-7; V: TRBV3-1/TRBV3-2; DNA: TGTGCCAGCAGCCGCCTCGGGGGGACCGAGCAGTACTTC; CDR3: CASSRLGGTEQYF
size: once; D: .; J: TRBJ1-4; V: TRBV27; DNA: TGTGCCAGCACCATCGGGAATTTTAATGAAAAACTGTTTTTT; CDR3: CASTIGNFNEKLFF
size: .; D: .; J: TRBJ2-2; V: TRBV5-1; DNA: TGCGCCAGCAGCGAGGGAGAGAACACCGGGGAGCTGTTTTTT; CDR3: CASSEGENTGELFF
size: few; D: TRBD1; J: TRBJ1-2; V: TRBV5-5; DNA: TGTGCCAGCAGCTTGGCCCCGACAGGGAGGTATGGCTACACCTTC; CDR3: CASSLAPTGRYGYTF
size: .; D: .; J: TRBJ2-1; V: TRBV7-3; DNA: TGTGCCAGCAGCTTAAGGGGTCTAGCTGCCTCCTACAATGAGCAGTTCTTC; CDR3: CASSLRGLAASYNEQFF
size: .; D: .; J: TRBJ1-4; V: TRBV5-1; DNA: TGCGCCAGCAGCCGGTTTACTAGGATGGCAACTAATGAAAAACTGTTTTTT; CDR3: CASSRFTRMATNEKLFF
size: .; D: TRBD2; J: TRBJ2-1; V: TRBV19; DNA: TGTGCCAGTAGTTTAGCCGGGACTAGTTCTAATGAGCAGTTCTTC; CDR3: CASSLAGTSSNEQFF
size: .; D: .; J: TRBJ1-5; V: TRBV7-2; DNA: TGTGCCAGCAGCTTAGTTGTAAGCTCGAGCAATCAGCCCCAGCATTTT; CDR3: CASSLVVSSSNQPQHF
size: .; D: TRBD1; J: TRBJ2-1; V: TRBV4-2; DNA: TGTGCCAGCAGCCAAGCCGGGACAGGGGGTTCGGAGCAGTTCTTC; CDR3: CASSQAGTGGSEQFF
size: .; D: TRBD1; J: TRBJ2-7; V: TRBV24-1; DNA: TGTGCCACCAGTGATTCGGGGACAGGGGGTCGCTACGAGCAGTACTTC; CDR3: CATSDSGTGGRYEQYF
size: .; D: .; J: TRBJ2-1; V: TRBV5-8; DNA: TGTGCCAGCAGCCCCCGGATGAGGGGGAGAGGGGGTGAGCAGTTCTTC; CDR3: CASSPRMRGRGGEQFF